Sequencing of this T cell receptor (beta chain) was carried out in a study of blood T cell repertoires in COVID-19. Germline assignment: CDR1 SGHRS and CDR2 YFSETQ. This CDR3 is 16 amino acids long. Losses at the gene ends were 0 bases for V and 2 bases for J; bases not matched to a gene: 6. Method: immunoSEQ multiplex PCR; TCRdb's copy keeps in-frame clones and lacks some. The sample holds about 170,000 clones; 70% to 85% are singletons and the top ten take 10% to 15%. Donors in Cohort 3 who had recovered were those with two negative PCRs, healthcare professional clearance, or resolution of their symptoms.

The chain has TRBV5-1 and TRBJ2-7; 9 nucleotides line up with TRBD1. Sequencing input: PBMCs or T cells enriched from blood (not recorded which). The clonotype was recovered from a man aged 50 or older who had recovered from COVID-19. Written as DNA, the CDR3 is TGCGCCAGCAGCTTGGCACAGGGGGCCTCCACCTACGAGCAGTACTTC. Protein sequence: CASSLAQGASTYEQYF.